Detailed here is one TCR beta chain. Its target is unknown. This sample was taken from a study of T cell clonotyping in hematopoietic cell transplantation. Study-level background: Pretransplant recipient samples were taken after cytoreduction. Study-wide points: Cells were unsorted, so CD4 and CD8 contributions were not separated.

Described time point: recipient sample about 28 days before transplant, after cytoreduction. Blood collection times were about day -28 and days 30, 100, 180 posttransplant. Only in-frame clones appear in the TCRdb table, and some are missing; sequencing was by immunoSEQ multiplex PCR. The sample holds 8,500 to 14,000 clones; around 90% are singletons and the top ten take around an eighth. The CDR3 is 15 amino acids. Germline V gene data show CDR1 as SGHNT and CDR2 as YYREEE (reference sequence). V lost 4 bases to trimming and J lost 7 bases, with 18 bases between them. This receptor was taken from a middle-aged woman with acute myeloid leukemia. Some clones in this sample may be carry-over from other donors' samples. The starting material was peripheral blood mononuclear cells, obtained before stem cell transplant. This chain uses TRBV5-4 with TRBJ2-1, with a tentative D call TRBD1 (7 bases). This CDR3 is CASSMEGTATNEQFF. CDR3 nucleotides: TGTGCCAGCAGCATGGAGGGGACAGCGACGAATGAGCAGTTCTTC.